The 30 T cell receptor beta chains reported below all come from one sample, sequenced in a study of T cells in Graves' hyperthyroidism and ophthalmopathy. RNA transcripts yielded amplified TCR beta CDR3 regions. First-round RT-PCR of the TCR CDR3 relied on the HTBI primer set. Using its own MiXCR run on the multiplex PCR reads, TCRdb lists one record per CDR3 protein. The sample includes more than 500,000 distinct CDR3 sequences, roughly 16% of them seen just once. Sequencing was performed on blood. The receptors were sampled from a woman aged 25 to 45 with Graves' hyperthyroidism.

The CDR3 nucleotides are TGTGCCAGCAGCTTAACTAGCGGGAGCCACAACACAGATACGCAGTATTTT. Translation gives CASSLTSGSHNTDTQYF. The rearrangement joins TRBV7-9 to TRBJ2-3; 11 nucleotides match TRBD2. The CDR3 length is 17 residues. V trimming: 2 bases; J trimming: 2 bases; junction bases outside the gene matches: 6. Germline CDR1 is SEHNR and CDR2 is FQNEAQ (reference sequence).

This clonotype was seen more than once but under ten times. The V call is TRBV7-3, the J call TRBJ2-1, with TRBD2 matching 14 bases. V shed 4 bases and J 4 bases; nucleotides not matched to a gene: 3. The CDR3 runs to 16 residues. Germline-derived CDR1 and CDR2 are SGHTA and FQGTGA. The CDR3 DNA is TGTGCCAGCAGCTCCTGGACTAGCGGGGGGTACAATGAGCAGTTCTTC. This translates into CASSSWTSGGYNEQFF.

This clonotype was counted between two and nine times. This rearrangement joins TRBV12-3 or TRBV12-4 to TRBJ2-2, with 7 bases lining up with TRBD1. V lost 1 base to trimming and J lost 6 bases; unmatched junction nucleotides: 8. This CDR3 comprises 16 residues. The CDR3 bases are TGTGCCAGCAGTTTAGAACAGGGGAGTTATCCCGGGGAGCTGTTTTTT. Protein sequence: CASSLEQGSYPGELFF.

The table lists this clonotype with many counts. The rearrangement uses TRBV28 and TRBJ1-2; tentatively, D is TRBD1 (5 bases). Germline V gives CDR1 MDHEN, CDR2 SYDVKM. The V end lost 3 bases, the J end lost 8 bases, and 16 bases lay between the germline ends. This CDR3 spans 14 amino acids. In DNA, the CDR3 is TGTGCCAGCAGTTTGGGGACGAACGGGCGCGGCTACACCTTC. Protein: CASSLGTNGRGYTF.

This clonotype occurred many times. V gene TRBV7-3 combines with J gene TRBJ2-1; D not resolved. V lost 2 bases, J lost 8 bases, and 10 bases lay in between. This CDR3 is 13 amino acids long. Germline CDR1 SGHTA, CDR2 FQGTGA. As DNA, the CDR3 is TGTGCCAGCAGCTTATCGCAACTGTATGAGCAGTTCTTC. Amino acids: CASSLSQLYEQFF.

This clonotype appeared many times. The rearrangement joins TRBV14 to TRBJ2-1; D gene ambiguous. The V end was cut by 0 bases, the J end by 7 bases, with 13 bases between. The CDR3 is made up of 15 amino acids. Germline assignment: CDR1 SGHDN and CDR2 FVKESK. This chain's CDR3 is CASSQEPYWGNEQFF. CDR3 in DNA: TGTGCCAGCAGCCAAGAACCCTACTGGGGAAATGAGCAGTTCTTC.

This clonotype has just a few counts. The chain is built from TRBV4-2 and TRBJ2-1; maybe TRBD2 (7 bases). From germline, CDR1 is LGHNA and CDR2 YNFKEQ. The V and J ends lost 4 bases and 8 bases respectively, with 15 bases between them. This CDR3 is 14 amino acids long. CDR3 bases: TGTGCCAGCAGCCGAAGAGGGGGGGAAGATGAGCAGTTCTTC. Protein product: CASSRRGGEDEQFF.

This chain uses TRBV2 with TRBJ2-1, with 8 bases fitting TRBD2. The J segment lost 0 bases and the V segment lost 6 bases, leaving 13 bases of the junction unmatched. The germline V gene encodes CDR1 SNHLY and CDR2 FYNNEI. The CDR3 is 18 amino acids. The chain's CDR3 is CASSQGLATATSYNEQFF. CDR3 in DNA: TGTGCCAGCAGCCAAGGACTAGCTACAGCGACCTCCTACAATGAGCAGTTCTTC.

This clonotype has only a few counts. The rearrangement uses TRBV20-1 and TRBJ2-7, with 12 bases fitting TRBD2. The length of the CDR3 is 18 residues. Looked up from germline, CDR1 is DFQATT and CDR2 is SNEGSKA (reference sequence). The junction had 9 bases not matched to a gene; V was cut back by 0 bases and J by 0 bases. The CDR3 DNA is TGCAGTGCTAGAGATATTGGACTAGCGGGATCAACCTCCTACGAGCAGTACTTC. Its protein product is CSARDIGLAGSTSYEQYF.

This clonotype occurred many times. J is TRBJ2-7 and V is TRBV28; D not certain. V lost 3 bases and J lost 4, with 7 bases in between. The V gene's germline CDR1 is MDHEN and CDR2 SYDVKM. The CDR3 is 12 residues long. Here the CDR3 reads CASSLFEYEQYF. CDR3 DNA: TGTGCCAGCAGTTTGTTCGAATACGAGCAGTACTTC.

The chain employs TRBV15 and TRBJ2-3; D gene unclear. The CDR3 is 15 residues long. V gave up 0 bases and J gave up 3 bases, with 10 bases separating them. Germline assignment: CDR1 LNHNV and CDR2 YYDKDF (reference sequence). Here the CDR3 DNA reads TGTGCCACCAGCAGAGATATCGCGAATACAGATACGCAGTATTTT. Its protein is CATSRDIANTDTQYF.

The CDR3 protein is CSARGSAGAAYEQYF. DNA for the CDR3: TGCAGTGCTAGGGGGTCGGCCGGGGCCGCCTACGAGCAGTACTTC. The rearrangement joins TRBV20-1 to TRBJ2-7, with D possibly being TRBD1 or TRBD2 (5 bases each). Trimming left V 3 bases short and J 2 bases short, with 17 bases between. CDR1 DFQATT and CDR2 SNEGSKA come from the germline V gene (reference sequence). This CDR3 region has 15 residues.

The CDR3 nucleotides read TGTGCCATCAGGGACCCGAGCGGAGGAGGGGCCGATACGCAGTATTTT. Amino acid sequence: CAIRDPSGGGADTQYF. The V call is TRBV10-3, the J call TRBJ2-3; D is perhaps TRBD2 (6 bases). The CDR3 runs 16 residues. Germline values: CDR1 ENHRY, CDR2 SYGVKD. Trimming cost V 6 bases and J 6 bases, with 22 bases left between them.

This clonotype occurred many times. The V and J genes are TRBV2 and TRBJ2-7, with D possibly being TRBD2 (6 bases). Germline CDR1 and CDR2: SNHLY and FYNNEI. This CDR3 spans 14 amino acids. The ends were cut back, 6 bases at V and 2 bases at J, with 14 bases in the middle. The CDR3 here is CASRPGLATYEQYF. The CDR3 DNA reads as TGTGCCAGCAGGCCGGGACTCGCAACCTACGAGCAGTACTTC.

This clonotype was observed at least ten times. The chain is built from TRBV12-3 or TRBV12-4 and TRBJ1-5, with TRBD1 identical over 7 bases. The CDR3 is 14 amino acids. V gave up 4 bases and J gave up 4 bases; unmatched junction bases: 4. CDR3 in DNA: TGTGCCAGCAGTTACAGGGGTGATAATCAGCCCCAGCATTTT. This codes for CASSYRGDNQPQHF.

This chain links TRBV6-2 or TRBV6-3 with TRBJ2-1, with 7 nucleotides matching TRBD2. From germline, CDR1 is MNHEY and CDR2 SVGEGT. This CDR3 region has 17 residues. J was trimmed by 4 bases and V by 0 bases; bases with no gene match: 9. The CDR3 region is CASSYSPSPGGYNEQFF. CDR3 DNA sequence: TGTGCCAGCAGTTACTCCCCTTCCCCCGGGGGGTACAATGAGCAGTTCTTC.

The chain uses TRBV24-1 and TRBJ1-5; D gene ambiguous. Germline CDR1 KGHDR, CDR2 SFDVKD. The CDR3 has 13 amino acids. V lost 5 bases and J lost 3, with 7 bases in between. The CDR3 is CATSGPSNQPQHF. The CDR3 DNA follows: TGTGCCACCAGTGGCCCATCCAATCAGCCCCAGCATTTT.

The table lists this clonotype with a few counts. The chain has TRBV20-1 and TRBJ2-3; D is tentatively TRBD1 or TRBD2 (5 bases each). Trimming pared 5 bases from V and 4 bases from J, leaving 7 bases between. CDR3 length: 11 residues. Germline CDR1 and CDR2: DFQATT and SNEGSKA (reference sequence). The CDR3 bases are TGCAGTGCTCAGGGAGCAGATACGCAGTATTTT. As protein: CSAQGADTQYF.

This clonotype occurred a few times. The J gene is TRBJ1-2, the V gene TRBV5-1, with D possibly TRBD1 on 5 matching bases. The CDR3 is 14 residues long. Per germline, CDR1 SGHRS and CDR2 YFSETQ. Trimming stripped 0 bases from V and 4 bases from J, with 10 bases between. The CDR3 DNA follows: TGCGCCAGCAGCTTGGCAGGGAGTTCCTATGGCTACACCTTC. It codes for CASSLAGSSYGYTF.

V gene TRBV5-1 combines with J gene TRBJ2-3; no clear D. The CDR3 is 14 residues long. Trimming stripped 2 bases from V and 2 bases from J, with 9 bases between. Per the germline V gene, CDR1 is SGHRS and CDR2 is YFSETQ. CDR3 residues: CASSFDRNTDTQYF. The CDR3 DNA sequence: TGCGCCAGCAGCTTCGACCGCAACACAGATACGCAGTATTTT.

This clonotype showed up many times. The gene calls are TRBV12-3 or TRBV12-4 and TRBJ1-1; 10 nucleotides line up with TRBD1. The CDR3 runs 16 residues. J lost 0 bases, V lost 6 bases, and 7 bases had no gene match. The DNA of the CDR3 is TGTGCCAGCAGCCCGACAGGGGGCACTATGAACACTGAAGCTTTCTTT. Translation: CASSPTGGTMNTEAFF.

Of note for this clonotype: A much larger clone lies one base from this, so it may be a read error. The chain uses TRBV5-1 and TRBJ2-7; 11 nucleotides align to TRBD2. CDR3 length: 20 amino acids. Germline-derived CDR1 and CDR2 are SGHRS and YFSETQ. CDR3 sequence reads: CATSSTTARDLLAGVDEQYF. The DNA of the CDR3 is TGCGCCACCAGCTCCACGACGGCGCGCGACCTACTAGCGGGAGTAGACGAGCAGTACTTC.

In this sample, this clonotype turned up many times. This chain joins TRBV2 and TRBJ2-7; D is unresolved. The CDR3 totals 15 residues. V was pared by 2 bases and J by 1 base, with 12 bases between. Germline CDR1 SNHLY, CDR2 FYNNEI. As DNA, the CDR3 is TGTGCCAGCAGTGAACGGTTGTCTAGGTCCTACGAGCAGTACTTC. It is translated as CASSERLSRSYEQYF. Full variable domain (rest looked up from reference TRBV2 and TRBJ2-7): EPEVTQTPSHQVTQMGQEVILRCVPISNHLYFYWYRQILGQKVEFLVSFYNNEISEKSEIFDDQFSVERPDGSNFTLKIRSTKLEDSAMYFCASSERLSRSYEQYFGPGTRLTVT.

Only one count was recorded for this clonotype. The DNA for the CDR3 is TGTGCCAGTAGTATTAAGGGTGGGGGCAATCAGCCCCAGCATTTT. Encoded protein: CASSIKGGGNQPQHF. This rearrangement joins TRBV19 to TRBJ1-5; D is ambiguous. V lost 3 bases, J lost 2 bases, and 11 bases lay in between. Germline values: CDR1 LNHDA, CDR2 SQIVND (reference sequence). The CDR3 runs to 15 residues.

The V gene is TRBV28, the J gene TRBJ1-1, with TRBD1 matching over 10 bases. CDR1 MDHEN and CDR2 SYDVKM come from the germline V gene. This CDR3 contains 15 residues. The V gene end was trimmed by 11 bases and the J gene end by 1 base; junction bases not matched to a gene: 10. The CDR3 DNA sequence: TGTGCCGTCCGGGACAGGGGCGGGAGGAACACTGAAGCTTTCTTT. Translating gives CAVRDRGGRNTEAFF. Looking up the rest from reference TRBV28 and TRBJ1-1 gives the full variable domain: DVKVTQSSRYLVKRTGEKVFLECVQDMDHENMFWYRQDPGLGLRLIYFSYDVKMKEKGDIPEGYSVSREKKERFSLILESASTNQTSMYLCAVRDRGGRNTEAFFGQGTRLTVV.

This rearrangement joins TRBV6-5 to TRBJ1-5; D unclear. The CDR3 sequence is 15 residues long. CDR1 and CDR2 from the germline V gene are MNHEY and SVGAGI. Trimming removed 0 bases from V and 3 bases from J, with 9 bases in between. This chain's CDR3 is CASSYSSRTNQPQHF. CDR3 DNA sequence: TGTGCCAGCAGTTACTCGTCGAGGACCAATCAGCCCCAGCATTTT.

The sample holds many counts of this clonotype. CDR3 protein: CASRSPTTETQYF. As DNA, the CDR3 is TGTGCCAGCAGAAGCCCTACTACAGAGACCCAGTACTTC. This chain connects TRBV11-2 to TRBJ2-5; D uncertain. The CDR3 totals 13 residues. V lost 6 bases and J 4 bases, leaving 12 bases between the germline ends. From germline, CDR1 is SGHAT and CDR2 FQNNGV.

The rearrangement joins TRBV19 to TRBJ1-2; D may be TRBD1 (6 bases). The CDR3 runs to 15 residues. V lost 5 bases to trimming and J lost 4 bases, with 17 bases between them. Germline V gene sequence: CDR1 LNHDA, CDR2 SQIVND (reference sequence). The CDR3 region has the DNA TGTGCCAGTAGTGCCGAACAGGGTTTCGGCTATGGCTACACCTTC. As protein: CASSAEQGFGYGYTF.

This clonotype has a count of ten or more. The chain has TRBV20-1 and TRBJ2-7; 7 nucleotides agree with TRBD2. The germline gives CDR1 DFQATT, CDR2 SNEGSKA (reference sequence). This CDR3 has 14 residues. The ends lost 4 bases at V and 3 bases at J; junction bases unmatched: 9. The CDR3 is CSATLLAPYYEQYF. DNA of the CDR3: TGCAGTGCTACCCTACTAGCGCCATACTACGAGCAGTACTTC.

This clonotype came up a few times. The chain employs TRBV12-3 or TRBV12-4 and TRBJ1-6; D unresolved. Trimming pared 3 bases from V and 3 bases from J, leaving 15 bases between. This CDR3 region has 17 residues. CDR3 sequence reads: CASSFGGGMGYNSPLHF. The CDR3 DNA reads TGTGCCAGCAGTTTTGGTGGCGGTATGGGCTATAATTCACCCCTCCACTTT.